This T cell receptor (beta chain) originates from a study of blood T cell repertoires in COVID-19. Overall study: Samples came from the United States, Italy and Spain, spanning acute and convalescent COVID-19.

Under the authors' procedure: Estimated nucleated cell counts came from reference gene primer amplification. The repertoire was sequenced with immunoSEQ multiplex PCR; TCRdb's copy has only in-frame clones and lacks some. V and J calls and clone size are copied from that table; D and trimming were computed from the DNA. The profile shows roughly 120,000 clones, roughly four fifths of them singletons. Germline lookup yields CDR1 SEHNR and CDR2 FQNEAQ (reference sequence). The CDR3 consists of 13 residues. Unmatched junction bases numbered 6, after V lost 5 bases and J lost 9 bases. The sample was peripheral blood. This TCR derives from a man between 65 and 79 years old with acute or convalescent COVID-19. The chain uses TRBV7-9 and TRBJ2-3; 9 nucleotides match TRBD1. This CDR3 reads CASSLTGTGTQYF. DNA for the CDR3: TGTGCCAGCAGCCTGACCGGGACAGGGACGCAGTATTTT.